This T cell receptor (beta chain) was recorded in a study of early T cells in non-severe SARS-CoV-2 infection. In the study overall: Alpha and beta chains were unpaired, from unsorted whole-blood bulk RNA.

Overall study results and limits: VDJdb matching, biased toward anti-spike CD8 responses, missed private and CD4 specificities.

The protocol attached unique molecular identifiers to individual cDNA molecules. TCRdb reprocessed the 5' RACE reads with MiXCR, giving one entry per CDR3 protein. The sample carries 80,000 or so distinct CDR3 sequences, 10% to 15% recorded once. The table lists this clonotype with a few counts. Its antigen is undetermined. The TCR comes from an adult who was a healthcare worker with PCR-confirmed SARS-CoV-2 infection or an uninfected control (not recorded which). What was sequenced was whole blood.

The CDR3 bases are TGTGCCAGCAGCTTGGTAGGTAACTACTACGAGCAGTACTTC. This translates into CASSLVGNYYEQYF. The chain has TRBV7-9 and TRBJ2-7; D is undetermined. V was clipped by 3 bases and J by 3 bases, with 12 bases between them. This CDR3 region has 14 residues. Germline assignment: CDR1 SEHNR and CDR2 FQNEAQ (reference sequence).